This entry features one T cell receptor (beta chain) sequence. Its cognate antigen is unknown. PCR amplification relied on 60 Vbeta primers (plus 13 Jbeta primers). Libraries were prepared by immunoSEQ multiplex PCR; TCRdb keeps only in-frame clonotypes and omits some of them. The sample shows some 89,000 clones, and around 3.4% sits with its ten largest clones. V was cut by 6 bases and J by 4 bases, with 7 bases left in between. The CDR3 extends over 13 amino acids. Germline values: CDR1 MDHEN, CDR2 SYDVKM. This sample is drawn from a study of cytomegalovirus exposure and HLA in healthy donors. Findings of the study overall: Analysis was carried out at a later point, and it linked a missense DCLRE1C variant to TCR beta V- and J-gene trimming. It was approximately 150 TCR beta chains that were listed as cytomegalovirus-associated. In most subjects, TCR beta sequences reportedly gave accurate predictions of HLA-A and HLA-B alleles. A later analysis showed TCR association rates differing by HLA locus, peaking at DRB1 and lowest at HLA-C.

The sample comprised PBMCs. The J gene is TRBJ1-6, the V gene TRBV28; D not certain. The clonotype comes from a woman in her 30s in good health and CMV-seronegative. The DNA of the CDR3 is TGTGCCAGCAGCCCAGAATATAATTCACCCCTCCACTTT. It is translated as CASSPEYNSPLHF.